This TCR beta chain was recorded in a study of shared clonotypes between healthy human individuals. On the study more broadly: Every donor yielded three CD4 naive, three CD4 memory, two CD8 naive and one CD8 memory plate.

Germline V gene lookup returns CDR1 SEHNR and CDR2 FQNEAQ (reference sequence). The V end was cut by 1 base, the J end by 10 bases, with 19 bases between. The CDR3 is 15 amino acids. Sequenced by immunoSEQ multiplex PCR; TCRdb stores in-frame clones only, minus some. This table has approximately 2.4 million clones, 90% to 97% appearing once. The chain is built from TRBV7-9 and TRBJ1-2; D might be TRBD1 (6 bases). This TCR was sampled from a young man in good health. The sequencing input was naive CD4+ T cells sorted from blood. The subset is: CD45RA+ positively selected. This CDR3 reads CASSLDLGGKSDYTF. In DNA form, the CDR3 reads TGTGCCAGCAGCTTAGACTTGGGGGGCAAATCCGACTACACCTTC.